The T cell receptor (beta chain) under discussion was sequenced for a study of response to subunit inactivated influenza vaccine. This clonotype is a singleton in its sample. Its antigen is currently unknown. The CDR3 has 13 amino acids. Looked up from germline, CDR1 is LGHNA and CDR2 is YSLEER. Trimming removed 10 bases at V and 7 bases at J, with 18 bases between. Study-level results: The authors put forward the suggestion that each seasonal influenza vaccination may bring in only a limited number of new T cells.

TCRdb redid the calling of the RT-PCR reads with MiXCR, one entry per CDR3 protein. The data show 500,000 to 750,000 distinct CDR3 sequences, with about 15% seen just once and approximately 10% held by the top ten. The chain recombines TRBV4-3 with TRBJ2-3; D perhaps matches TRBD1 (6 bases). The source is a man over 45 who received an inactivated influenza vaccine. Sample: PBMCs from blood, taken approximately 12 days after vaccination. Written as DNA, the CDR3 is TGCGCCACGAGGAACTCGGGGACAAATACGCAGTATTTT. It is translated as CATRNSGTNTQYF.